These 9 T cell receptor beta chains share one sample of origin, sequenced in a study of OX40 agonist ivuxolimab in advanced cancers. The method was immunoSEQ multiplex PCR; TCRdb's version includes in-frame clones alone and lacks a portion of them. The table lists 25,000 to 40,000 clones, more than 75% of them singletons. This specimen was CD4+ or CD8+ T cells sorted from blood, taken in a trial of the OX40 agonist ivuxolimab. The receptors stem from an adult with an advanced solid tumor such as melanoma, head and neck, liver or kidney cancer.

This chain uses TRBV7-2 with TRBJ2-1, with 11 bases matching TRBD2. V lost 5 bases and J lost 7; bases outside the gene matches: 7. CDR1 and CDR2 from the germline V gene are SGHTA and FQGNSA. The CDR3 runs to 15 residues. CDR3 nucleotides: TGTGCCAGCAGCCTAATAGCGGGAGGGATAAATGAGCAGTTCTTC. Translation gives CASSLIAGGINEQFF.

This chain uses TRBV5-1 with TRBJ2-7; TRBD1 might be the D (6 bases). V shed 1 base and J shed 7 bases, with 6 bases lying between them. Germline CDR1 is SGHRS and CDR2 is YFSETQ. The CDR3 length is 11 residues. CDR3 protein: CASSLTGEQYF. In DNA, the CDR3 is TGCGCCAGCAGCTTGACAGGGGAGCAGTACTTC. The full variable domain, rest sourced from reference TRBV5-1 and TRBJ2-7, is KAGVTQTPRYLIKTRGQQVTLSCSPISGHRSVSWYQQTPGQGLQFLFEYFSETQRNKGNFPGRFSGRQFSNSRSEMNVSTLELGDSALYLCASSLTGEQYFGPGTRLTVT.

The V and J genes are TRBV27 and TRBJ1-1; 9 bases are shared with TRBD1. The CDR3 is made up of 15 amino acids. The germline V gene has CDR1 MNHEY and CDR2 SMNVEV (reference sequence). Trimming removed 5 bases from V and 1 base from J; junction bases left unmatched: 5. Written as DNA, the CDR3 is TGTGCCAGCAGTATGCAGACAGGGGGGAACACTGAAGCTTTCTTT. Encoded protein: CASSMQTGGNTEAFF.

As to this clone: Distinct nucleotide sequences in the sample also encode this CDR3. This chain links TRBV7-9 with TRBJ1-2; a weak D match, TRBD1 (6 bases). Trimming cost V 5 bases and J 8 bases, with 18 bases left between them. Germline-derived CDR1 and CDR2 are SEHNR and FQNEAQ (reference sequence). The CDR3 runs 14 residues. DNA for the CDR3: TGTGCCAGCAGCAGGGGGGAGATGGGGTCGGGCTACACCTTC. This encodes CASSRGEMGSGYTF.

The rearrangement links TRBV5-1 to TRBJ2-5; 11 bases align to TRBD2. J was trimmed by 6 bases and V by 0 bases; bases with no gene match: 13. CDR1 is SGHRS, CDR2 YFSETQ, per germline. The length of the CDR3 is 18 residues. The CDR3 DNA reads as TGCGCCAGCAGCTTGGTCACCTCCATTAGCGGGAGGGCCCAGACCCAGTACTTC. Its translation: CASSLVTSISGRAQTQYF.

The V and J genes are TRBV6-5 and TRBJ1-5, with no clear D. With 2 bases removed from V and 6 bases from J, the gap between germline ends came to 11 bases. The CDR3 is 14 residues long. Germline loops: CDR1 MNHEY, CDR2 SVGAGI. CDR3 loop: CASSYRTASQPQHF. Written as DNA, the CDR3 is TGTGCCAGCAGTTACAGGACGGCTAGTCAGCCCCAGCATTTT.

The rearrangement links TRBV5-1 to TRBJ2-2; unclear D gene. This CDR3 has 14 amino acids. Trimming shortened V by 5 bases and J by 1 base, and 9 bases separated the two germline ends. Germline values: CDR1 SGHRS, CDR2 YFSETQ. CDR3 nucleotides: TGCGCCAGCAGGGCTCTGGGGAACACCGGGGAGCTGTTTTTT. This codes for CASRALGNTGELFF.

The rearrangement joins TRBV7-9 to TRBJ2-1, with 13 bases fitting TRBD2. After removal of 5 bases from V and 4 bases from J, the junction contained 5 bases not matched to a gene. Per germline, CDR1 SEHNR and CDR2 FQNEAQ (reference sequence). This CDR3 has 16 residues. In DNA form, the CDR3 reads TGTGCCAGCAGCCCCTTGGGACTAGCGGGATACAATGAGCAGTTCTTC. Protein sequence: CASSPLGLAGYNEQFF.

This rearrangement joins TRBV19 to TRBJ2-7; TRBD2 agrees at 13 bases. V trimming: 5 bases; J trimming: 3 bases; junction bases outside the gene matches: 7. The CDR3 extends over 16 amino acids. Germline V gives CDR1 LNHDA, CDR2 SQIVND (reference sequence). DNA for the CDR3: TGTGCCAGTAGTTTAGGGACTAGCGGGAAGGTCTACGAGCAGTACTTC. Translation gives CASSLGTSGKVYEQYF.